This is a list of T cell receptor beta chains from one sample in a study of blood T cell repertoires in COVID-19. The method was immunoSEQ multiplex PCR; TCRdb's version includes in-frame clones alone and lacks a portion of them. Among 35,000 to 45,000 clones listed, over 75% were seen once. Source material: peripheral blood. Receptors originate from a human donor in a cohort sampled during active COVID-19. Each CDR3 is given with its conserved first and last residue. D genes are given only for firm matches. Clone size is given for some rows only: seen once, a few or many times, or a class if the clone is expanded.

D gene	V gene	J gene	clone size	CDR3 DNA	CDR3 protein
NA	TRBV30	TRBJ2-3	NA	TGTGCCTGGACCCAGAGAGGTGATACGCAGTATTTT	CAWTQRGDTQYF
NA	TRBV6-2/TRBV6-3	TRBJ2-7	once	TGTGCCAGCAGCCTCTGGGGGGTCGGCGAGCAGTACTTC	CASSLWGVGEQYF
NA	TRBV6-5	TRBJ2-4	NA	TGTGCCAGTGGAGACAGCTTCAAAAACATTCAGTACTTC	CASGDSFKNIQYF
NA	TRBV19	TRBJ1-1	NA	TGTGCCAGTAGAAAGACGGGTAACACTGAAGCTTTCTTT	CASRKTGNTEAFF
TRBD1	TRBV29-1	TRBJ1-4	NA	TGCAGCGTTGAAGATAGGGGGCAACCCGGTGGGGAACTGTTTTTT	CSVEDRGQPGGELFF
NA	TRBV6-5	TRBJ1-1	once	TGTGCCAGCAGGCCATCGGGTGAGGACACTGAAGCTTTCTTT	CASRPSGEDTEAFF
NA	TRBV27	TRBJ1-4	once	TGTGCCAGCAGCCCGGTCGGGGGGCGCGAAAATGAAAAACTGTTTTTT	CASSPVGGRENEKLFF
TRBD1	TRBV7-3	TRBJ1-1	NA	TGTGCCAGCAGCTTGGGACAGGGGAACACTGAAGCTTTCTTT	CASSLGQGNTEAFF
TRBD2	TRBV6-1	TRBJ2-1	NA	TGTGCCAGCAGTGAAGCGGGAGGGGCTAGCGGGGTGTACAATGAGCAGTTCTTC	CASSEAGGASGVYNEQFF
TRBD1	TRBV7-3	TRBJ2-2	few	TGTGCCAGCAGCCCCCGGACAGGGTACACCGGGGAGCTGTTTTTT	CASSPRTGYTGELFF
TRBD1	TRBV30	TRBJ2-1	NA	TGTGCCTGGAGTGTCTACCCCCCGGACAGGGGTTACAATGAGCAGTTCTTC	CAWSVYPPDRGYNEQFF
NA	TRBV12-3/TRBV12-4	TRBJ2-2	NA	TGTGCCAGCAGGGGGGGCGGGGAGCTGTTTTTT	CASRGGGELFF
NA	TRBV28	TRBJ1-2	NA	TGTGCCAGCAGTGTAGACATGTACCTTAACTATGGCTACACCTTC	CASSVDMYLNYGYTF
TRBD2	TRBV6-5	TRBJ2-1	NA	TGTGCCAGCAGTTACTCGGCTAGCGGGGGGCCTAATGGGCAGTTCTTC	CASSYSASGGPNGQFF
TRBD1	TRBV4-1	TRBJ1-2	few	TGCGCCAGCAGCCAAGATCGGTCCAGGGGGCTAATGGACTATGGCTACACCTTC	CASSQDRSRGLMDYGYTF
NA	TRBV30	TRBJ1-2	NA	TGTGCCTGGAGGTTACAGGGCCACTATGGCTACACCTTC	CAWRLQGHYGYTF
TRBD1	TRBV30	TRBJ1-3	NA	TGTGCCTGGAGTCTACCGGGACAGGGCCTGCCTAGCTCTGGAAACACCATATATTTT	CAWSLPGQGLPSSGNTIYF
NA	TRBV7-2	TRBJ1-2	NA	TGTGCCAGCAGCTCTCAACACTCGGGAGGCTACACCTTC	CASSSQHSGGYTF
NA	TRBV27	TRBJ1-5	NA	TGTGCCAGCTCCTCAGGGAGCAATCAGCCCCAGCATTTT	CASSSGSNQPQHF
TRBD1	TRBV12-3/TRBV12-4	TRBJ2-7	NA	TGTGCCAGCAGCACAGGGGCCGGCGAGCAGTACTTC	CASSTGAGEQYF